One sample yielded the 9 T cell receptor beta chains listed below, sequenced in a study of cytomegalovirus exposure and HLA in healthy donors. The PCR was carried out with 60 Vbeta primers and 13 Jbeta primers. The assay was immunoSEQ multiplex PCR, and TCRdb's table has in-frame clones only and misses some. Of 110,000 to 150,000 clones detected, roughly 80% appear once; the ten largest clones hold 4.5% to 5.5%. The material sequenced was PBMCs. The receptors shown here come from a man aged 35 to 55 in good health and CMV-seronegative.

The chain carries TRBV6-5 and TRBJ1-2; a possible D gene is TRBD1 (6 bases). Germline CDR1 reads MNHEY; CDR2 reads SVGAGI. Trimming took 2 bases from V and 6 from J, leaving 16 bases between them. The CDR3 runs 15 residues. DNA of the CDR3: TGTGCCAGCAGTTACGTGGGGGCGAGCCCTAATGGCTACACCTTC. Encoded protein: CASSYVGASPNGYTF.

The table lists this clone with a few counts. This chain joins TRBV6-5 and TRBJ2-3; D possibly corresponds to TRBD1 (6 bases). This CDR3 is built from 16 residues. Deletions cut 2 bases from V and 1 base from J, with 13 bases between. From germline, CDR1 is MNHEY and CDR2 SVGAGI. CDR3 sequence: CASSYELNRGTDTQYF. Written as DNA, the CDR3 is TGTGCCAGCAGTTACGAACTAAACAGGGGCACAGATACGCAGTATTTT.

The chain is built from TRBV25-1 and TRBJ2-6; D uncertain. There are 16 residues in the CDR3. V lost 3 bases and J lost 1, with 10 bases in between. Germline CDR1 is MGHDK and CDR2 is SYGVNS. CDR3 amino acids: CASSDPQISGANVLTF. Written as DNA, the CDR3 is TGTGCCAGCAGTGACCCTCAGATATCTGGGGCCAACGTCCTGACTTTC.

The rearrangement uses TRBV20-1 and TRBJ2-4; D unresolved. The length of the CDR3 is 11 residues. Trimming removed 6 bases from V and 0 bases from J, with 3 bases in between. In germline, CDR1 is DFQATT, CDR2 SNEGSKA (reference sequence). The CDR3 DNA reads as TGCAGTGCCCAAGCCAAAAACATTCAGTACTTC. Translating it yields CSAQAKNIQYF.

The chain has TRBV5-1 and TRBJ1-2; 9 positions agree with TRBD1. Trimming at V came to 7 bases and at J to 5 bases, leaving 12 bases not matched to a gene. The length of the CDR3 is 15 residues. Per germline, CDR1 SGHRS and CDR2 YFSETQ. The CDR3 region has the DNA TGCGCCAGCCGCTCCGGAACAGGGGGCCGGTATGGCTACACCTTC. It codes for CASRSGTGGRYGYTF.

On this clone: One end of the junction varies from germline; a read error may be responsible. Other DNA variants within this sample encode the same CDR3. The chain recombines TRBV19 with TRBJ1-6; 9 bases map to TRBD1. This CDR3 is built from 13 residues. Germline CDR1 is LNHDA and CDR2 is SQIVND (reference sequence). DNA of the CDR3: TGTGCCAGTGAGGACAGGGGTCATTCCCCCCTCCACTTT. Amino acids: CASEDRGHSPLHF.

Only a few counts were recorded for this clone. The gene calls are TRBV7-8 and TRBJ2-3, with D possibly TRBD2 on 6 matching bases. The germline V gene has CDR1 SGHVS and CDR2 FQNEAQ. CDR3 size: 16 residues. With 0 bases removed from V and 6 bases from J, the gap between germline ends came to 16 bases. Here the CDR3 reads CASSLALGGTWDTQYF. The CDR3 region has the DNA TGTGCCAGCAGCTTAGCGTTAGGAGGGACCTGGGATACGCAGTATTTT.

This rearrangement joins TRBV28 to TRBJ1-4; 8 bases agree with TRBD1. This CDR3 is 17 amino acids long. Germline V lookup: CDR1 MDHEN, CDR2 SYDVKM. J gave up 7 bases and V 1 base, and 11 bases lay outside the gene matches. Here the CDR3 DNA reads TGTGCCAGCAGTTTATCAGCCGGACAGGGAAAAGGTGAAAAACTGTTTTTT. Its protein product is CASSLSAGQGKGEKLFF.

This clone was detected a few times. Within the sample, other DNA sequences also encode this same CDR3. This chain joins TRBV6-1 and TRBJ1-6; D may be TRBD1 (6 bases). Trimming shortened V by 2 bases and J by 6 bases, and 11 bases separated the two germline ends. Germline V gene lookup returns CDR1 MNHNS and CDR2 SASEGT. This CDR3 has 15 residues. The CDR3 nucleotides read TGTGCCAGCAGTGAATACGTCAGGGGTAATTCACCCCTCCACTTT. It specifies CASSEYVRGNSPLHF.